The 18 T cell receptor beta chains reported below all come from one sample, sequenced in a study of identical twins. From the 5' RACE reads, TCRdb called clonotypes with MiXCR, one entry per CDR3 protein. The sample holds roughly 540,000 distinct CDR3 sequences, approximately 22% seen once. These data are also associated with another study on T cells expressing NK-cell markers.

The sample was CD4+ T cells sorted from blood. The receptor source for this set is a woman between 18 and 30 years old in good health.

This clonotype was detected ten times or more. This CDR3 reads CSAPGQGAFLTDTQYF. In nucleotides, the CDR3 is TGCAGTGCCCCTGGACAGGGGGCATTCCTCACAGATACGCAGTATTTT. The V and J genes are TRBV20-1 and TRBJ2-3; 11 bases agree with TRBD1. The CDR3 is 16 residues long. V lost 6 bases and J lost 2; bases outside the gene matches: 10. Germline CDR1 is DFQATT and CDR2 is SNEGSKA (reference sequence).

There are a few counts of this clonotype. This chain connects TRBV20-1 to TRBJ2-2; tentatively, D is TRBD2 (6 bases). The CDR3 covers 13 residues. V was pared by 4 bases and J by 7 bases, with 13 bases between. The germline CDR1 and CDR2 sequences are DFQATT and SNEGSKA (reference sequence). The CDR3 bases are TGCAGTGCTACCCGGGACTTTGGCGGGGAGCTGTTTTTT. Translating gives CSATRDFGGELFF.

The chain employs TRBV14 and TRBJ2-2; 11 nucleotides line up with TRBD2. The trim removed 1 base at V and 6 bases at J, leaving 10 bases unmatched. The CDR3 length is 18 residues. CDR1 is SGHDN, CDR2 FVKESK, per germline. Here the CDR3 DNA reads TGTGCCAGCAGCCAAGCGCTAGCGGGAGGTCGGTTGGCCGGGGAGCTGTTTTTT. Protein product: CASSQALAGGRLAGELFF.

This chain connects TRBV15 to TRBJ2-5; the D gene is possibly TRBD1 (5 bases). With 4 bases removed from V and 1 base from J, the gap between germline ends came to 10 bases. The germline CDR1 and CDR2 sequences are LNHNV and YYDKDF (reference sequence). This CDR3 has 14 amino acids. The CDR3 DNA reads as TGTGCCACCAGCAAGGTGGACATCCAAGAGACCCAGTACTTC. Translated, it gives CATSKVDIQETQYF.

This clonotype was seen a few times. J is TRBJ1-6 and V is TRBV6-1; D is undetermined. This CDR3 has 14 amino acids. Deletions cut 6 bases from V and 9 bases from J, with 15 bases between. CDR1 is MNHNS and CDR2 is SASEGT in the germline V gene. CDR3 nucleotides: TGTGCCAGCAGGACTACGCTAGAGGGTTCACCCCTCCACTTT. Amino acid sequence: CASRTTLEGSPLHF.

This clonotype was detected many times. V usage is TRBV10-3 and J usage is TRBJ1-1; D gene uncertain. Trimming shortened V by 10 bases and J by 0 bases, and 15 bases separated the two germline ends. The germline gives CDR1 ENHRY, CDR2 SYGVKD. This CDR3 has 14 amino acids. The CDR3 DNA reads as TGTGCCACCTTGACGGGCCAACTGAACACTGAAGCTTTCTTT. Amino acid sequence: CATLTGQLNTEAFF.

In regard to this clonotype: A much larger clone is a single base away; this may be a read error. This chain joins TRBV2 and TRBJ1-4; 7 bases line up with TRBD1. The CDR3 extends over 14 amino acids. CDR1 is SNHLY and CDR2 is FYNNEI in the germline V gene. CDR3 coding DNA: TGTGTCAGCAGCGGGGACAGTTTAAATGAAAAACTGTTTTTT. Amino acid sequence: CVSSGDSLNEKLFF. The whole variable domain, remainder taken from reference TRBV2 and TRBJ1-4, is EPEVTQTPSHQVTQMGQEVILRCVPISNHLYFYWYRQILGQKVEFLVSFYNNEISEKSEIFDDQFSVERPDGSNFTLKIRSTKLEDSAMYFCVSSGDSLNEKLFFGSGTQLSVL.

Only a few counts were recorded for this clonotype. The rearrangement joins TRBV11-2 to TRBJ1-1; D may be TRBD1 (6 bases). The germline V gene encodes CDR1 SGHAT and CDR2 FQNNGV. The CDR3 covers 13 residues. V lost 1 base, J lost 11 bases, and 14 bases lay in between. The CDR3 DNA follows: TGTGCCAGCAGCTTAGCGACAGGCCTGAGGGCTTTCTTT. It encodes CASSLATGLRAFF. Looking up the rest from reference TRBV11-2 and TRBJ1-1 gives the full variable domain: EAGVAQSPRYKIIEKRQSVAFWCNPISGHATLYWYQQILGQGPKLLIQFQNNGVVDDSQLPKDRFSAERLKGVDSTLKIQPAKLEDSAVYLCASSLATGLRAFFGQGTRLTVV.

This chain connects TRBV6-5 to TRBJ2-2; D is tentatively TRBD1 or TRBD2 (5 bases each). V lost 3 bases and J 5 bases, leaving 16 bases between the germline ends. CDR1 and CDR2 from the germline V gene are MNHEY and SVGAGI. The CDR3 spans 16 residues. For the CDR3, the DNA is TGTGCCAGCAGTTATTTTTGGGGCCGGGATACCGGGGAGCTGTTTTTT. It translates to CASSYFWGRDTGELFF.

The CDR3 protein is CASSFDTRGGADTQYF. The CDR3 DNA reads as TGCGCCAGCAGCTTCGATACTCGGGGGGGGGCAGATACGCAGTATTTT. V usage is TRBV5-1 and J usage is TRBJ2-3; 8 nucleotides align to TRBD2. The germline CDR1 and CDR2 sequences are SGHRS and YFSETQ. The CDR3 spans 16 residues. Trimming at V came to 2 bases and at J to 4 bases, leaving 9 bases not matched to a gene.

CDR3 in DNA: TGTGCCAGCAGCCCGTGGACAGGGCTAGCCACAGATACGCAGTATTTT. It is translated as CASSPWTGLATDTQYF. The chain combines TRBV7-9 with TRBJ2-3; TRBD1 agrees at 8 bases. CDR3 length equals 16 residues. Trimming removed 5 bases from V and 2 bases from J; junction bases left unmatched: 9. Germline V CDR1 and CDR2: SEHNR, FQNEAQ (reference sequence).

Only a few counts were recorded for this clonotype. The CDR3 region is CAISGEADTQYF. The CDR3 DNA follows: TGTGCCATCTCGGGGGAGGCAGATACGCAGTATTTT. The rearrangement uses TRBV10-3 and TRBJ2-3; D perhaps matches TRBD2 (6 bases). V lost 8 bases and J 4 bases, leaving 10 bases between the germline ends. The CDR3 covers 12 residues. Germline CDR1 reads ENHRY; CDR2 reads SYGVKD.

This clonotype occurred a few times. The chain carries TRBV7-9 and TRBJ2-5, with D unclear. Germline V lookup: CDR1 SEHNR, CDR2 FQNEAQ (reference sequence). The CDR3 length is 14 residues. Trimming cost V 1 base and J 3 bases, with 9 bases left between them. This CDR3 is CASSLEASEETQYF. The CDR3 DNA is TGTGCCAGCAGCTTAGAGGCCAGCGAAGAGACCCAGTACTTC. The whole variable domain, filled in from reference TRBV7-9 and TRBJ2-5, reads DTGVSQNPRHKITKRGQNVTFRCDPISEHNRLYWYRQTLGQGPEFLTYFQNEAQLEKSRLLSDRFSAERPKGSFSTLEIQRTEQGDSAMYLCASSLEASEETQYFGPGTRLLVL.

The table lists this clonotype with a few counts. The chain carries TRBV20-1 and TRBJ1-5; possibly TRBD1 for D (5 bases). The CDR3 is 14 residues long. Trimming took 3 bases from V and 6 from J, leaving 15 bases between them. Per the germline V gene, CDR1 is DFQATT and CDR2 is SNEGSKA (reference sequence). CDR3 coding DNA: TGCAGTGCTAGGGAGGGACCGCTAGGTCAGCCCCAGCATTTT. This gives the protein CSAREGPLGQPQHF.

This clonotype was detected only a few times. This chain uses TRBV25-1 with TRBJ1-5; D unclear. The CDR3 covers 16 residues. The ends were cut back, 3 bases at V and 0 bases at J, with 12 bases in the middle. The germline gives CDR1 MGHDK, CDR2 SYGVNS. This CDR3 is CASSEGGIGSNQPQHF. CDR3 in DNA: TGTGCCAGCAGTGAGGGTGGGATTGGTAGCAATCAGCCCCAGCATTTT.

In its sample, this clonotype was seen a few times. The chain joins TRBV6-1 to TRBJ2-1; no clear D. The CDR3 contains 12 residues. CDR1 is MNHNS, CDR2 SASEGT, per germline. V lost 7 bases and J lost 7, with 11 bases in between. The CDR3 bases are TGTGCCAGCAACTCATTCGGTAATGAGCAGTTCTTC. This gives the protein CASNSFGNEQFF.

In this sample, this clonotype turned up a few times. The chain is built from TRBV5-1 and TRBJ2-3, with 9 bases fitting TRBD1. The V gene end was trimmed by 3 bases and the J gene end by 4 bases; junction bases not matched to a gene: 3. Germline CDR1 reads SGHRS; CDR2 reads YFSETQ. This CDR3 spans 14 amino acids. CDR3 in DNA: TGCGCCAGCAGCTCCCGGACAGGGGCAGATACGCAGTATTTT. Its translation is CASSSRTGADTQYF.

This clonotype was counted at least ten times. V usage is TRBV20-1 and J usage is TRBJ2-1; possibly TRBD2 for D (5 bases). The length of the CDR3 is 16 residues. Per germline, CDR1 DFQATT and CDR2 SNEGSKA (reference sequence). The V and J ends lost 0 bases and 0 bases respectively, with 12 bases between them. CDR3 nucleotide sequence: TGCAGTGCTAGAGATCAACGGGGTAGCTCCTACAATGAGCAGTTCTTC. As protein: CSARDQRGSSYNEQFF.